This T cell receptor (beta chain) came from a study of OX40 agonist ivuxolimab in advanced cancers. About the research overall: Three patients had partial responses: one hepatocellular carcinoma, two cutaneous melanoma.

Clones were read by immunoSEQ multiplex PCR, and TCRdb kept only the in-frame ones, dropping some. The sample shows 95,000 to 150,000 clones, 80% to 90% of them seen only once. In this sample, this clone turned up once. The specimen comprised CD4+ or CD8+ T cells sorted from blood, sampled in a trial of the OX40 agonist ivuxolimab. The sequence derives from an adult with an advanced solid tumor such as melanoma, head and neck, liver or kidney cancer.

The CDR3 bases are TGTGCCAGCAGTGAACAATCTCCCACTGCGTATTTT. As protein: CASSEQSPTAYF. The V gene is TRBV6-1, the J gene TRBJ2-3, with D unclear. The CDR3 extends over 12 amino acids. V was clipped by 2 bases and J by 14 bases, with 14 bases between them. Germline V gene sequence: CDR1 MNHNS, CDR2 SASEGT.